This T cell receptor (beta chain) was identified in a study of breast tumors, draining lymph nodes, adjacent tissues. Samples came from axillary lymph nodes draining the breast cancer. Whole-study findings and limits: Compared with lymph nodes, tumors were less diverse; compared with nontumor tissue, more. The lymph node origin of tumor T cells was framed as consistent with a hypothesis, not demonstrated. Data fit most tumor T cells coming from lymph node, expanding in tumor.

CDR3 size: 13 residues. Germline CDR1 LNHDA, CDR2 SQIVND (reference sequence). Trimming removed 6 bases at V and 5 bases at J, with 10 bases between. At least ten counts were recorded for this clonotype. The antigen remains unidentified. TCRdb reanalysed the multiplex PCR reads using MiXCR and keeps one entry per CDR3 protein. This table holds about 110,000 distinct CDR3 sequences, about 30% found once. This clonotype was sampled from a female donor with breast cancer. Some clones in this sample may be carry-over from other donors' samples. The rearrangement joins TRBV19 to TRBJ2-2; D possibly corresponds to TRBD2 (6 bases). The sample comprised axillary lymph node tissue. The CDR3 DNA follows: TGTGCCAGTAGCCCAGGGAGGACCGGGGAGCTGTTTTTT. Protein: CASSPGRTGELFF.